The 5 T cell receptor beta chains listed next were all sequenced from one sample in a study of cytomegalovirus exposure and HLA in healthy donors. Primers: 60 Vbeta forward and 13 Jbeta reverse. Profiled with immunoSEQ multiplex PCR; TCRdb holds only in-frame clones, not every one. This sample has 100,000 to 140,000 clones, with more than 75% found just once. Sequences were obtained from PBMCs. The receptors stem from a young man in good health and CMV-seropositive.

CDR3: CASRISCNQPQHF. The CDR3 coding sequence is TGTGCCAGCAGGATTAGTTGCAATCAGCCCCAGCATTTT. This chain connects TRBV6-4 to TRBJ1-5; D ambiguous. Per the germline V gene, CDR1 is MRHNA and CDR2 is SNTAGT. V lost 6 bases to trimming and J lost 2 bases, with 8 bases between them. The CDR3 loop spans 13 amino acids.

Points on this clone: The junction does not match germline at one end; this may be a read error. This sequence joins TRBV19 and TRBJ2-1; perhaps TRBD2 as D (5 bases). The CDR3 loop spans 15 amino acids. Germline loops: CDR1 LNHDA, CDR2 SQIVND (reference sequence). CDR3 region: CASRIAPSSYNEQFF. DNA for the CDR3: TGTGCCAGTAGAATAGCGCCGAGCTCCTACAATGAGCAGTTCTTC.

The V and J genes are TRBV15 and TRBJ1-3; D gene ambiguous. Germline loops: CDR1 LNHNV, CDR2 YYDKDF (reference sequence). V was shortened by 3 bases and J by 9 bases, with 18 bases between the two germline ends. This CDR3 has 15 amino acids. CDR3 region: CATSRRGVGSRTIYF. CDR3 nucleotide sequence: TGTGCCACCAGCAGGAGAGGTGTAGGTTCGCGCACCATATATTTT.

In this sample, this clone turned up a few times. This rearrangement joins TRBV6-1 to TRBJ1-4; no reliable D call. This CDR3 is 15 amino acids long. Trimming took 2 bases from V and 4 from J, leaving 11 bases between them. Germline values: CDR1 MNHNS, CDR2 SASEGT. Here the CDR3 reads CASSEIGYYNEKLFF. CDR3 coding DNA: TGTGCCAGCAGTGAAATCGGATACTATAATGAAAAACTGTTTTTT.

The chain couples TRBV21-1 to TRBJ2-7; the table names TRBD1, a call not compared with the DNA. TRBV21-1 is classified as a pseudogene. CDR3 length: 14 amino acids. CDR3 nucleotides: TGTGCCAGCAGCAAAGTTGGCCAAACATACGAGCAGTACTTC. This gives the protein CASSKVGQTYEQYF.